The 10 T cell receptor beta chains below all came from one sample that was sequenced in a study of shared T cell receptors in the human thymus. Only in-frame clones appear in the TCRdb table, and some are missing; sequencing was by immunoSEQ multiplex PCR. The data hold 700,000 to 750,000 clones, with approximately 85% observed a single time. These data were likewise used in another study, on human thymus T cells.

The sequenced sample was thymocytes. These receptor sequences come from a girl less than two years old with a congenital heart defect.

The chain links TRBV9 to TRBJ2-1; 11 bases are shared with TRBD2. The V segment lost 0 bases and the J segment 9 bases; nucleotides outside the gene matches: 14. The germline gives CDR1 SGDLS, CDR2 YYNGEE. The CDR3 spans 18 residues. The CDR3 DNA reads TGTGCCAGCAGCGTAGACCCCCCTAGCGGGGGGTCCTGTGTTGAGCAGTTCTTC. Encoded protein: CASSVDPPSGGSCVEQFF.

The genes are TRBV12-5 and TRBJ1-2; D unclear. Germline values: CDR1 LGHNT, CDR2 FRNRAP. V lost 1 base and J lost 8, with 8 bases in between. The CDR3 extends over 12 amino acids. The CDR3: CASGLGRRGYTF. The CDR3 DNA follows: TGTGCTAGTGGTTTGGGACGGAGGGGCTACACCTTC.

The CDR3 bases are TGTGCCAGCAGCCAAGATCCTCGGGACAGCCCCACAGGGACTAATGAAAAACTGTTTTTT. Amino acid sequence: CASSQDPRDSPTGTNEKLFF. The J gene is TRBJ1-4, the V gene TRBV14; 7 bases fit TRBD1. Germline V gene sequence: CDR1 SGHDN, CDR2 FVKESK. The CDR3 is 20 amino acids. J gave up 2 bases and V 0 bases, and 15 bases lay outside the gene matches.

The rearrangement uses TRBV28 and TRBJ1-1; D is perhaps TRBD1 (5 bases). This CDR3 has 15 amino acids. The germline V gene has CDR1 MDHEN and CDR2 SYDVKM. The V and J ends lost 6 bases and 3 bases respectively, with 17 bases between them. CDR3: CASSLPGGEDTEAFF. CDR3 coding DNA: TGTGCCAGCAGCCTCCCGGGGGGGGAGGACACTGAAGCTTTCTTT.

This clone was detected only once. V usage is TRBV6-9 and J usage is TRBJ1-6; D perhaps matches TRBD1 (5 bases). CDR3 length: 14 residues. Germline-derived CDR1 and CDR2 are MNHGY and SVAAGI. Trimming removed 10 bases from V and 7 bases from J, with 17 bases in between. The CDR3: CAIKGRQKNSPLHF. The DNA of the CDR3 is TGTGCCATTAAAGGGCGACAGAAGAATTCACCCCTCCACTTT.

DNA of the CDR3: TGTGCCAGCAGTGACGGGAAAGGGGATGACTATGGCTACACCTTC. It specifies CASSDGKGDDYGYTF. The V gene is TRBV6-4, the J gene TRBJ1-2; TRBD1 is a possible D gene (5 bases). CDR1 and CDR2 (germline): MRHNA, SNTAGT. V was clipped by 2 bases and J by 3 bases, with 13 bases between them. CDR3 size: 15 residues.

This clone was picked up one time. The V and J genes are TRBV6-5 and TRBJ1-6; 8 bases fit TRBD1. The V gene's germline CDR1 is MNHEY and CDR2 SVGAGI. There are 15 residues in the CDR3. The junction had 4 bases not matched to a gene; V was cut back by 4 bases and J by 5 bases. CDR3 nucleotides: TGTGCCAGCAGTTCCCCGACAGGGGATAATTCACCCCTCCACTTT. This sequence encodes CASSSPTGDNSPLHF.

This chain uses TRBV27 with TRBJ1-1; 8 nucleotides agree with TRBD1. CDR1 and CDR2 (germline): MNHEY, SMNVEV (reference sequence). The CDR3 contains 17 residues. J was trimmed by 1 base and V by 3 bases; bases with no gene match: 10. CDR3 residues: CASSFGTGFNPNTEAFF. The DNA for the CDR3 is TGTGCCAGCAGTTTCGGGACAGGATTCAATCCGAACACTGAAGCTTTCTTT.

This rearrangement joins TRBV28 to TRBJ1-5; tentatively, D is TRBD1 (6 bases). Trimming shortened V by 8 bases and J by 0 bases, and 17 bases separated the two germline ends. Germline values: CDR1 MDHEN, CDR2 SYDVKM. The CDR3 covers 16 residues. The chain's CDR3 is CASVIVRGHSNQPQHF. The CDR3 DNA reads TGTGCCAGCGTTATTGTAAGGGGACATAGCAATCAGCCCCAGCATTTT.

The rearrangement links TRBV4-1 to TRBJ1-1, with D possibly being TRBD1 (5 bases). The ends were cut back, 1 base at V and 7 bases at J, with 16 bases in the middle. This CDR3 is 15 amino acids long. Germline CDR1 MGHRA, CDR2 YSYEKL. In DNA form, the CDR3 reads TGCGCCAGCAGCCAAGTATATCAGGGAACTTTTGAAGCTTTCTTT. Residues: CASSQVYQGTFEAFF.